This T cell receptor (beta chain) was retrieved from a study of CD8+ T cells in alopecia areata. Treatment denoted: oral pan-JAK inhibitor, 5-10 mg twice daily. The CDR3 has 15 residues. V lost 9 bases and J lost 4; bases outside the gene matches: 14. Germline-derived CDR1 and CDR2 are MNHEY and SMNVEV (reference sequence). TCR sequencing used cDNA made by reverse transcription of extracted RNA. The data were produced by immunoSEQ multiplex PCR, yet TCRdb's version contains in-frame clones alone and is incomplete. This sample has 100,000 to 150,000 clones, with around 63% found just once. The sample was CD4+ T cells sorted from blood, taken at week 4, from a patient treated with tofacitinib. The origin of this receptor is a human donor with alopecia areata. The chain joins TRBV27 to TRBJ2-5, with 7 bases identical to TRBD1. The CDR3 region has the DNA TGTGCCAGTCGGAACAGGGGCGGAGTGGGAGAGACCCAGTACTTC. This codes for CASRNRGGVGETQYF.